This T cell receptor (beta chain) was identified during a study of blood T cell repertoires in COVID-19 (dated by TCRdb to the early 2020s). About the full investigation: The collaborator samples originated in the United States, Italy and Spain and spanned the acute and convalescent phases of COVID-19. The repertoires were released in a freely available public database meant as a resource for research on the immune response to SARS-CoV-2. The samples were drawn from two sources: the first 160 participants of the ongoing ImmuneRACE study, and 1,200 or so subjects contributed by 6 global collaborators. Where available, HLA class I and class II types were obtained from metadata supplied by the sample provider rather than from assay-based typing. Sample metadata almost always included a de-identified subject ID, COVID-19 status, age in years and sex. Subjects who had been exposed to COVID-19, were actively infected with it, or had recovered from it provided the deeply sampled blood TCRbeta repertoires that made up the dataset. The material from the prospective study consisted of cDNA or gDNA derived from T cells, B-cell-depleted T cells, or PBMCs.

The immunoSEQ Assay, a bias-controlled multiplex PCR, was used to amplify TCRbeta CDR3 regions from genomic DNA. Under the source paper's analysis protocol: The number of nucleated cells in each sample was estimated by amplification of reference gene primers within the assay. Sequence reads were collapsed and filtered to measure the absolute abundance of every unique TCRbeta CDR3 rearrangement. For each sample, productive Simpson clonality was calculated as the square root of Simpson's diversity index across productive rearrangements. TCRdb re-hosts the immuneACCESS table, in-frame sequences only. Its copies lack some clones; in the studies checked, an unresolved V gene accounts for under half of them, and the cause for the rest is not known. For V, J and clone size, that table is used; D and trimming come from the DNA. Here the sample has about 55,000 clones; 86% occur a single time. The ten top clones hold around 23% of the sample.

Each collaborating institution followed its own protocols to collect whole blood in K2EDTA tubes. For TCRbeta analysis, collaborators shipped samples as frozen whole blood, isolated PBMCs, or DNA extracted from either of those sample types. Summary of the overall study and its limitations: How much clinical and demographic metadata was included differed by source and by participant, and the metadata was provided uncurated.

Taken from the germline V gene, the CDR1 and CDR2 loops are SGHRS and YFSETQ. V and J lose 0 bases and 4 bases, and a span of 9 bases separates them. The CDR3 spans 14 residues, from the cysteine through the phenylalanine. Here the CDR3 DNA is all that survives: 42 bases in frame from base 1. As concerns this clone: What this receptor recognizes is not known. No base-level quality is on record; no much larger clone is a single base apart.

The sample taken for sequencing was peripheral blood. The receptor's source is a woman of 80 years or more with acute or convalescent COVID-19. The rearrangement combines TRBV5-1 with TRBJ2-3; no D segment can be confidently identified. The CDR3 region reads CASSLAGPPDTQYF. The nucleotide sequence reads TGCGCCAGCAGCTTGGCCGGTCCCCCAGATACGCAGTATTTT.